These T cell receptor beta chains were read from a single sample in a study of cytomegalovirus exposure and HLA in healthy donors. This table comes from immunoSEQ multiplex PCR, and its TCRdb copy is limited to in-frame clones, with some not included. Among 120,000 or so clones, approximately 8.6% were seen once, and the ten largest hold around 6%. Sequencing was carried out using PBMCs. The receptor source for this set is a woman in her thirties or forties in good health and CMV-seropositive. Both conserved end residues are trimmed from each CDR3.

11 | TRBJ1-2 | TRBV7-9 | ASSLAPSRGYT
11 | TRBJ1-2 | TRBV11-2 | ASSLDRGSGYT
12 | TRBJ1-5 | TRBV5-1 | ASSEEGGNQPQH
16 | TRBJ1-3 | TRBV2 | ASSEARGNVEGRNTIY
14 | TRBJ1-1 | TRBV5-1 | ASSLAVDSGNTEAF
12 | TRBJ2-3 | TRBV10-3 | AIALGGNPDTQY
11 | TRBJ1-2 | TRBV7-8 | ASSLGADYGYT
11 | TRBJ2-2 | TRBV5-1 | ASSFYLTGELF
12 | TRBJ1-2 | TRBV29-1 | SVEDSGGYYGYT
12 | TRBJ2-7 | TRBV7-6 | ASSSPRGVGEQY
11 | TRBJ1-1 | TRBV7-9 | ASSALGSGEAF
12 | TRBJ2-2 | TRBV7-9 | ASRGGANTGELF
11 | TRBJ1-1 | TRBV5-1 | ASSQGLNTEAF
11 | TRBJ1-3 | TRBV9 | ASNRVPGNTIY
13 | TRBJ1-5 | TRBV4-2 | ASSEGTEVNQPQH
14 | TRBJ1-1 | TRBV5-4 | ASSSGPGLGNTEAF